The source of this TCR beta chain is a study of cytomegalovirus exposure and HLA in healthy donors (dated by TCRdb to the late 2010s). In the study overall: In an earlier analysis of 450 to 750 of the donors, roughly 300 Gb of sequence data and just under 120 million unique TCR beta sequences from 150 million to 200 million T cells were reported. An early release covering 550 to 650 HLA-typed donors comprised about 320 gigabases of sequencing data and around 80 million unique TCR sequences. The genetic ancestry cluster associated with self-reported Caucasian donors included roughly four fifths of the 300 to 400 genotyped donors. The study aimed to test whether cataloging public T cell receptors could reveal signatures of past pathogen exposure. The study used immunosequencing to profile the T cell repertoires of 666 subjects and linked those repertoires to cytomegalovirus serostatus. In addition to the first cohort of 500 to 850 subjects, a separate validation cohort of 120 different subjects was used. The study combined high-throughput TCR immunosequencing, statistical association of individual TCRs with disease status, and machine learning to predict cytomegalovirus infection status. To study patterns of TCR occurrence, a later analysis re-analyzed previously published TCR beta repertoires from 600 to 750 donors and added high-resolution HLA genotyping. Rather than using new phenotypic data, the later analysis identified candidate immune exposures from TCR beta sequences and from how often those sequences occurred across donors. An earlier analysis of approximately 630 of the donors applied high-throughput TCR beta sequencing to assess whether each TCR beta V gene segment acted as functional or pseudogenic. Donor age, sex, ethnicity and CMV serostatus were compiled alongside the repertoire data. A later genetic analysis took genome-wide SNP genotypes for 398 of the 666 donors and used that subset as a discovery cohort. Every discovery cohort repertoire had been produced on one sequencing platform. HLA typing covered class I and class II loci at four-digit resolution. The number of donors typed differed by locus, with about 629-640 for A, B, C, DRB1 and DQB1, 522 for DQA1, under 610 for DPA1, and 450 to 480 for DPB1. Four to six DR-DQ haplotypes were handled as single units for association and clustering, since linkage in the cohort was strong. Among some 410 genotyped donors of the cohort, an average of around 220,000 unique TCR beta nucleotide sequences was sequenced per donor, of which about 19% were non-productive. The paper as a whole reports these results and caveats: Presence/absence analyses assumed roughly uniform sequencing depth across donors, an assumption that may not hold. A further reported finding was that TCR beta sequences accurately predicted the HLA-A and HLA-B alleles for most subjects in the first cohort. A cluster of highly shared sequence variants was judged likely to be a technical artifact of the sequencing pipeline. The earlier analysis of 587 of the donors excluded about 16 rarely observed V segments, including chromosome 9 orphons, because counts were too low. The study gave a list of 150 to 200 TCR beta chains associated with cytomegalovirus. The authors suggested that the approach could potentially be generalized to other disease states and immunological phenotypes. Correlated functional status among segregating V segments might be attributable to linkage disequilibrium, but an unknown experimental factor could not be ruled out. Some IMGT-functional V segments, including TRBV6-2 and TRBV6-3, could not be distinguished by the 87-base-pair reads and were therefore excluded. A later analysis reported that several top co-occurrence clusters appeared linked to parvovirus B19, influenza, CMV and Epstein-Barr virus. In a later genetic analysis, fewer N-insertions in productive TCRs were reported among donors in an Asian-associated ancestry cluster than the 666-donor mean. When HLA alleles, especially DR and DQ, strongly co-occurred, TCR associations were difficult to assign to individual alleles. An association between a missense DCLRE1C variant and V-gene and J-gene trimming of TCR beta chains was found in a later genetic analysis and replicated in an independent cohort. Three of the identified cytomegalovirus-associated TCR beta chains were confirmed in vitro to be specific for cytomegalovirus antigens. Immune exposure information for the cohort was limited to CMV serostatus. Most CMV-associated TCR beta chains appeared to be HLA-restricted in a later analysis, and the HLA associations seemed to be driven largely by CMV exposure. A later analysis associated approximately 17,000 TCR beta sequences with specific HLA alleles at a false discovery rate of 0.05. A later analysis found that TCR association rates varied across HLA loci, with DRB1 alleles showing the most associated TCRs and HLA-C alleles the fewest. In a later analysis, HLA-associated TCR beta chains were found to be more clonally expanded and to have lower generation probabilities than equally common non-associated chains. The cohort was sequenced for TCR beta chains only, and without alpha or paired-chain data the features that could be detected were limited. In an earlier analysis of over 550 of the donors, most TCR beta V segments were observed in productive rearrangements about 90% or about 30% of the time, broadly matching IMGT annotations. HLA typing was unavailable for some donors at each locus, so association tests used only the typed subset. Cytomegalovirus status was reported to be diagnosed by the classifier with high specificity and sensitivity in both the original and validation cohorts. Most TCR sequences were seen in very few donors, while some public TCRs were found in many individuals.

Points on this clone: The antigen it binds to is not known. There are no base qualities to consult, and no much larger clone falls within one base.

The cohort consisted of 600 to 750 healthy bone marrow donors. At the time of sampling, every cohort member was nominally healthy, though immune exposures that went unrecorded were likely present. The donor tested CMV seronegative and was one of the 352 seronegative cohort members. A peripheral blood sample was provided by each donor, and peripheral blood mononuclear cells were used for TCR beta sequencing. The Qiagen DNeasy Blood Extraction Kit was used to extract genomic DNA from the blood cell samples. Taken from cysteine to phenylalanine, the CDR3 has 14 residues. Only CDR3 DNA is held: 42 bases, read in frame from base 1. In the germline V gene (reference sequence), CDR1 corresponds to MNHNY and CDR2 to SVGAGI. At the junction V is shortened by 0 bases and J by 8 bases, with 13 bases in between. The receptor library was made with the immunoSEQ multiplex PCR assay. For the multiplex PCR, a mixture combining 60 forward primers for TCR Vbeta segments and 13 reverse primers for TCR Jbeta segments was used. A multiplex PCR assay on genomic DNA amplified the CDR3 region of rearranged TCR beta genes. The Illumina HiSeq System was used to sequence the amplified TCR beta libraries as 87-base-pair reads. The published analysis was carried out like this. In a later analysis, approximately 74 million unique TCR beta chains were counted across the roughly 610 repertoires, and around 10 million of these chains were shared by at least two donors. Raw reads were error-corrected and collapsed into unique sequences by a nearest-neighbor algorithm in which closely related sequences were merged to remove PCR and sequencing errors. V, D and J gene segments were assigned by aligning CDR3 sequences to IMGT reference sequences. For a sequence to be retained, a match of at least six nucleotides to both a V gene segment and a J gene segment was required. Rearrangements were called productive when the CDR3 lacked stop codons and stayed in frame with V and J; all others were non-productive. Following IMGT convention, CDR3 was defined as the stretch from the second conserved V-encoded cysteine to the conserved J-encoded phenylalanine. The earlier analysis of some 550 of the donors excluded any sequence lacking an unambiguous match to a single V gene segment. In an earlier analysis of approximately 590 of the donors, V segments were called functional above 56.7% productive rearrangements and were called segregating when the between-donor standard deviation exceeded 5%. A statistical classification framework was developed to diagnose cytomegalovirus status using the catalog of TCR beta chain sequences. A later analysis assigned V and J genes by comparing TCR nucleotide sequences with IMGT/GENE-DB human TR gene sequences. Using the TCRdist pipeline, a later analysis assigned CDR3 sequences along with most-parsimonious VDJ recombination scenarios. A later analysis defined each TCR beta chain by its CDR3 amino acid sequence plus V-gene family, and excluded reads lacking a unique V-gene family. To address suspected cross-contamination and a sequencing artifact, a later analysis removed approximately 600 highly shared, low-generation-probability nucleotide sequences. For each public chain, a later analysis derived a clonal expansion index from normalized ranks of inferred template counts within each repertoire. Generation probabilities in a later analysis came from a VDJ recombination model fitted to out-of-frame rearrangements, and those results were checked against IGoR. A later analysis scored TCR-TCR, TCR-HLA and TCR-CMV co-occurrence with hypergeometric tests, applying a repertoire-size bias correction to TCR pairs. To estimate false discovery rates, a later analysis permuted the HLA or CMV assignments 20 times. In a later analysis, co-occurring TCRs were grouped using DBSCAN, with TCRdist sequence similarity added in when clustering inside HLA-allele-positive subsets. Repertoires with fewer than 30,000 or more than 120,000 public chains, plus five repertoires with anomalous nucleotide sharing, were excluded from co-occurrence clustering. Sourced from immuneACCESS, this table was stored by TCRdb with only in-frame sequences that have V and J called. A share of the clones is absent; for the studies checked, an unresolved V gene accounts for under half, and the remainder has no known explanation. The DNA was the basis for D and trimming; V, J and clone size are from that table. The sample table records 150,000 to 180,000 clones; 65% to 80% of these occur just once. Together, the top ten hold about 4% of the sample.

Specimen: PBMCs. The TCR sequence derives from a woman in her 40s in good health and CMV-seronegative. The sequence is built from TRBV6-6 and TRBJ1-2; the D segment could be TRBD1, given 6 matching bases. The nucleotides read TGTGCCAGCAGTTACTCAGGGGGATTTCGGGGCTACACCTTC. Translated, it reads CASSYSGGFRGYTF.